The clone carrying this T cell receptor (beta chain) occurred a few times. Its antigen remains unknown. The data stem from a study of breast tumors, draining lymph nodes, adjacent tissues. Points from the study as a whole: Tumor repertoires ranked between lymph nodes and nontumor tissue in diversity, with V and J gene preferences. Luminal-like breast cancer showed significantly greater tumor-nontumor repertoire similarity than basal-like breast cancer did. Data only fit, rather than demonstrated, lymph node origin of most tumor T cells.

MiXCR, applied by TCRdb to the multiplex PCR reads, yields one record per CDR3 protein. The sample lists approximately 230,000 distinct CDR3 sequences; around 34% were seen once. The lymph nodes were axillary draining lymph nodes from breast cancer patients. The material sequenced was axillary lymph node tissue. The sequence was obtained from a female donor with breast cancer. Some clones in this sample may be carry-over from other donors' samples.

The CDR3 protein is CASRGDRGEQYF. The DNA of the CDR3 is TGTGCCAGCAGAGGCGACAGGGGCGAGCAGTACTTC. The chain joins TRBV28 to TRBJ2-7, with 8 bases matching TRBD1. With V trimmed by 6 bases and J by 6 bases, 4 bases remained unmatched. Germline V gene lookup returns CDR1 MDHEN and CDR2 SYDVKM. The CDR3 has 12 residues.